The clone carrying this T cell receptor (beta chain) was detected ten times or more. Its antigen is still unknown. The time point denotes: patch test 2, 6 weeks after DPC sensitization. Treatment noted: therapeutic diphenylcyclopropenone sensitization with weekly scalp DPC. Donors were 18 to 70-year-old alopecia patients suitable for DPC. The data were taken from a study of human T cells and chemical hapten exposure. For the study at large: Alopecia universalis, totalis or areata was present in patients who were mostly female. Study results and limitations: TCRs exceeding 1 in 1000 frequency stayed unchanged with DPC sensitization.

There are 14 residues in the CDR3. Germline-derived CDR1 and CDR2 are SGHVS and FQNEAQ. The ends lost 4 bases at V and 7 bases at J; junction bases unmatched: 2. TCRdb used MiXCR to reprocess the RACE reads, holding one entry per CDR3 protein. The sample has tens of thousands of distinct CDR3 sequences; approximately 9% are singletons. The sample consisted of whole blood, taken in connection with sensitization to the hapten diphenylcyclopropenone (DPC). The chain recombines TRBV7-8 with TRBJ1-4; TRBD1 matches at 11 bases. This receptor was identified in a woman aged 40 to 50 with alopecia areata. Some clones in this sample may be carry-over from other donors' samples. The CDR3 sequence: CASSWDRGGEKLFF. The CDR3 coding sequence is TGTGCCAGCAGCTGGGACAGGGGGGGTGAAAAACTGTTTTTT.